Sequencing of this T cell receptor (beta chain) was carried out in a study of PD-1 blockade in classical Hodgkin lymphoma (dated by TCRdb to about 2020). Broadly, across the study: Nivolumab dosing was 3 mg/kg intravenously every 2 weeks, continuing until either disease progression or unacceptable toxicity. To define a peripheral blood immune signature of response to PD-1 blockade in classical Hodgkin lymphoma, the study combined TCR beta sequencing with CyTOF.

Genomic DNA was isolated using the Qiagen DNeasy kit from unsorted PBMCs as well as from negatively selected CD4+ and CD8+ fractions. Amplification of TCR beta CDR3 regions was done by immunoSEQ multiplex PCR with primers that anneal to V and J segments. A synthetic immune receptor repertoire was used to minimize amplification bias, and any remaining bias was removed computationally after sequencing. The paper's data handling went like this. Custom Python scripts were used to quantify repertoire diversity as the Shannon entropy index. Unsorted, CD4+ and CD8+ repertoires were analyzed separately, except for combined analyses in which CD4+ and CD8+ sequences were merged in silico. Clonal expansion was defined as at least a 2-fold frequency increase after treatment relative to C1D1, with a pseudocount of 0.5 for undetected baseline clones. Singleton clones were defined as clones with 0 or 1 copy at C1D1, and non-singleton clones were defined as clones with 2 or more copies. Clones expanded in unsorted samples were assigned a CD4+, CD8+ or unknown annotation through matching of protein sequences in sorted samples from the same patient. Wilcoxon tests were applied to paired samples to test diversity changes from C1D1 to C4D1. This is the immuneACCESS table as TCRdb keeps it, with only in-frame sequences that have V and J called. A part of the clones is gone; compared with another copy, unresolved V genes explain less than half, and the rest is unexplained. That table furnishes V, J and clone size, whereas the DNA furnished D and trimming. This sample has approximately 60,000 clones in its table, and about 91% of those were observed once. The ten largest account for under 15% of the sample.

The research as a whole found: Baseline TCR diversity was reported to be lower in newly diagnosed patients than in healthy donors and to be lower still in relapsed/refractory patients. A significant rise by C4D1 was seen in CD4+ but not CD8+ TCR diversity (p=0.0027 vs p=0.16), with the rise being most apparent in complete responders (p=0.02). Lower diversity was observed in patients in whom nivolumab was started less than 1 year after ASCT, and these patients were excluded from later analyses so that confounding by immune reconstitution would be avoided. Among trial patients, those achieving complete response had baseline diversity similar to that of newly diagnosed patients, while diversity was significantly lower in partial responders and progressors. The study was restricted to a single clinical trial cohort, and the causes of repertoire differences, possibly disease activity or prior therapy, were left undefined.

Comments on this clone: It lacks a known antigen. No quality values exist for individual bases; no much larger clone is one base distant.

This sample's time point label indicates: cycle 1 day 1 (C1D1), immediately before nivolumab initiation. All trial patients had relapsed after autologous stem cell transplantation, with cohorts A, B and C differing in prior brentuximab vedotin exposure. The trial cohort comprised some 60 patients with relapsed/refractory classical Hodgkin lymphoma whose best overall responses were complete response, partial response or progressive disease. Trial patients were treated with single-agent nivolumab in the multi-cohort phase II CheckMate 205 trial. An independent review committee assessed best overall response using the 2007 International Working Group response criteria. Trial PBMCs were collected immediately before nivolumab initiation (C1D1) and during therapy at cycle 2 day 1 and cycle 4 day 1. Peripheral blood was collected in 8 mL Vacutainer Cell Preparation Tubes, from which PBMCs were isolated by centrifugation and then cryopreserved.

The receptor was derived from a human donor with classical Hodgkin lymphoma. Sequencing was performed on peripheral blood mononuclear cells (PBMCs), taken at baseline.

The CDR3 protein sequence reads: CASSPGLGMAGELFF. In nucleotides, the sequence is TGTGCCAGCAGCCCCGGACTCGGTATGGCCGGGGAGCTGTTTTTT. The rearranged segments are TRBV5-6 and TRBJ2-2; perhaps TRBD2 is the D gene, with 5 bases matching. CDR1 and CDR2 (SGHDT, YYEEEE) derive from the germline V gene. CDR3 length: 15 amino acids, cysteine to phenylalanine. This entry keeps only the CDR3 DNA: 45 bases, framed from base 1. V is pared back by 4 bases and J by 6 bases, with 16 bases lying between the germline termini.